This T cell receptor beta chain is drawn from a study of T cell responses to AZD1222 COVID-19 vaccine. TCRdb's copy holds only in-frame clones and misses some; the assay was immunoSEQ multiplex PCR. The sample carries tens of thousands of clones, around 88% recorded once. With V trimmed by 4 bases and J by 2 bases, 2 bases remained unmatched. The CDR3 loop spans 14 amino acids. CDR1 is LNHDA, CDR2 SQIVND, per germline (reference sequence). The sequences come from peripheral blood, collected 28 days after the second AZD1222 dose. This clonotype was sampled from an adult who received the AZD1222 COVID-19 vaccine. The chain combines TRBV19 with TRBJ2-7; 10 bases align to TRBD1. CDR3 residues: CASSTDRGAYEQYF. CDR3 DNA: TGTGCCAGTAGTACGGACAGGGGGGCCTACGAGCAGTACTTC.